This is a list of T cell receptor beta chains from one sample in a study of blood T cell repertoires in COVID-19. Profiled with immunoSEQ multiplex PCR; TCRdb holds only in-frame clones, not every one. The table has 90,000 to 120,000 clones, about 85% seen once; the top ten hold under 5%. Material for sequencing was peripheral blood. These receptors came from a woman aged 65 to 85 with acute or convalescent COVID-19. The CDR3 runs from the conserved cysteine through the conserved F or W. The D gene is left open where the match is weak. A row's size may be missing; if present it is once, few, many or a size class.

CDR3: CASSQTDTNTEAFF
DNA: TGCGCCAGCAGCCAGACAGATACGAACACTGAAGCTTTCTTT
J: TRBJ1-1
D: .
size: .
V: TRBV4-1

CDR3: CAMSRGPLVAGNTIYF
DNA: TGTGCCATGTCTCGAGGGCCGCTAGTCGCTGGAAACACCATATATTTT
J: TRBJ1-3
D: .
size: .
V: TRBV10-3

CDR3: CASSSPSGQTNEKLFF
DNA: TGTGCCAGCAGTTCGCCTTCGGGACAGACTAATGAAAAACTGTTTTTT
J: TRBJ1-4
D: TRBD1
size: .
V: TRBV28

CDR3: CASSYTPGQGVNQPQHF
DNA: TGTGCCAGCAGTTACACGCCTGGACAGGGAGTAAATCAGCCCCAGCATTTT
J: TRBJ1-5
D: TRBD1
size: .
V: TRBV6-2/TRBV6-3

CDR3: CASSERDSFRNTGELFF
DNA: TGTGCCAGCAGTGAACGGGACAGCTTTAGGAACACCGGGGAGCTGTTTTTT
J: TRBJ2-2
D: TRBD1
size: .
V: TRBV25-1

CDR3: CASSLRARAGGVTEAFF
DNA: TGTGCCAGCAGCTTACGGGCCCGGGCAGGGGGCGTCACTGAAGCTTTCTTT
J: TRBJ1-1
D: TRBD1
size: .
V: TRBV7-8

CDR3: CSALSRDEQYF
DNA: TGCAGTGCCCTCTCCCGGGACGAGCAGTACTTC
J: TRBJ2-7
D: .
size: .
V: TRBV20-1

CDR3: CAWSRQQNTEAFF
DNA: TGTGCCTGGAGTCGACAGCAGAACACTGAAGCTTTCTTT
J: TRBJ1-1
D: .
size: .
V: TRBV30

CDR3: CASSQDGSGQSYEQYF
DNA: TGTGCCAGCAGCCAAGATGGCTCGGGACAGTCCTACGAGCAGTACTTC
J: TRBJ2-7
D: TRBD1
size: few
V: TRBV4-2

CDR3: CASSPSANRNTGELFF
DNA: TGTGCCAGCAGCCCGTCAGCGAATCGAAACACCGGGGAGCTGTTTTTT
J: TRBJ2-2
D: .
size: .
V: TRBV7-9

CDR3: CASTTVNTEAFF
DNA: TGTGCCAGCACTACAGTGAACACTGAAGCTTTCTTT
J: TRBJ1-1
D: .
size: once
V: TRBV7-9

CDR3: CASSPLDRVNQPQHF
DNA: TGTGCCAGCAGCCCCTTGGACAGGGTAAATCAGCCCCAGCATTTT
J: TRBJ1-5
D: TRBD1
size: .
V: TRBV5-5

CDR3: CASSLDQRGGQFF
DNA: TGTGCCAGCAGTCTGGACCAACGGGGGGGGCAGTTCTTC
J: TRBJ2-1
D: TRBD2
size: .
V: TRBV6-5

CDR3: CASSPEQGGKTQYF
DNA: TGTGCCAGCTCACCAGAACAGGGTGGAAAGACCCAGTACTTC
J: TRBJ2-5
D: .
size: .
V: TRBV18

CDR3: CASSLAGRTEAFF
DNA: TGTGCCAGCAGCCTCGCCGGGAGGACTGAAGCTTTCTTT
J: TRBJ1-1
D: .
size: .
V: TRBV27

CDR3: CASSLEVGAKSAKNIQYF
DNA: TGTGCCAGCAGCTTAGAAGTGGGAGCCAAGTCCGCCAAAAACATTCAGTACTTC
J: TRBJ2-4
D: .
size: .
V: TRBV11-2

CDR3: CASSSGSDGVQPQHF
DNA: TGTGCCAGCAGTTCGGGCTCCGACGGGGTTCAGCCCCAGCATTTT
J: TRBJ1-5
D: .
size: once
V: TRBV6-5

CDR3: CASSLEASSSPLHF
DNA: TGTGCCAGCAGTTTAGAGGCTTCGTCCTCACCCCTCCACTTT
J: TRBJ1-6
D: .
size: .
V: TRBV6-2/TRBV6-3

CDR3: CASSPGQGVQPQHF
DNA: TGTGCCAGCAGTCCGGGACAGGGTGTCCAGCCCCAGCATTTT
J: TRBJ1-5
D: TRBD1
size: .
V: TRBV28

CDR3: CASSPKLTAGNTIYF
DNA: TGTGCCAGCAGTCCTAAACTTACTGCTGGAAACACCATATATTTT
J: TRBJ1-3
D: .
size: few
V: TRBV3-1/TRBV3-2

CDR3: CASELAGANTGELFF
DNA: TGTGCCAGCGAGCTAGCGGGGGCGAACACCGGGGAGCTGTTTTTT
J: TRBJ2-2
D: TRBD2
size: .
V: TRBV2

CDR3: CASSIRRAPKFPSNYGYTF
DNA: TGTGCCAGTAGTATAAGGAGAGCCCCTAAGTTCCCTTCTAACTATGGCTACACCTTC
J: TRBJ1-2
D: .
size: .
V: TRBV19

CDR3: CASSQLGVGTTNEKLFF
DNA: TGTGCCAGCAGCCAGCTAGGAGTAGGGACAACGAATGAAAAACTGTTTTTT
J: TRBJ1-4
D: .
size: .
V: TRBV4-2

CDR3: CASSPPSTGSYNEQFF
DNA: TGTGCCAGCAGCCCCCCTTCGACAGGCTCCTACAATGAGCAGTTCTTC
J: TRBJ2-1
D: .
size: once
V: TRBV4-2

CDR3: CASSHYGSSAYNEQFF
DNA: TGCGCCAGCAGCCACTACGGGAGTTCCGCCTACAATGAGCAGTTCTTC
J: TRBJ2-1
D: .
size: .
V: TRBV4-1

CDR3: CASSPLLRPGSGNTIYF
DNA: TGTGCCAGCAGTCCCTTATTAAGACCGGGCTCTGGAAACACCATATATTTT
J: TRBJ1-3
D: .
size: .
V: TRBV27

CDR3: CASSLTPVVNTEAFF
DNA: TGTGCCAGCAGCTTAACCCCCGTAGTGAACACTGAAGCTTTCTTT
J: TRBJ1-1
D: .
size: once
V: TRBV7-3

CDR3: CATSSDPTDNRGHRRIQYF
DNA: TGTGCCACCAGCAGTGATCCTACCGACAACAGGGGGCACCGGAGAATTCAGTACTTC
J: TRBJ2-4
D: TRBD1
size: .
V: TRBV15

CDR3: CAENGVDEKLFF
DNA: TGTGCCGAAAACGGGGTGGATGAAAAACTGTTTTTT
J: TRBJ1-4
D: .
size: .
V: TRBV7-9

CDR3: CASSTVGTGGSTNEKLFF
DNA: TGTGCCAGCTCGACAGTGGGGACAGGGGGCTCAACTAATGAAAAACTGTTTTTT
J: TRBJ1-4
D: TRBD1
size: .
V: TRBV18

CDR3: CASSRLAGGMDTQYF
DNA: TGTGCCAGCAGCAGACTAGCGGGGGGGATGGATACGCAGTATTTT
J: TRBJ2-3
D: TRBD2
size: .
V: TRBV7-2

CDR3: CSVMSGWDEQYF
DNA: TGCAGCGTGATGTCGGGTTGGGACGAGCAGTACTTC
J: TRBJ2-7
D: .
size: .
V: TRBV29-1

CDR3: CAWSVHSQKNTEAFF
DNA: TGTGCCTGGAGTGTACACAGCCAGAAGAACACTGAAGCTTTCTTT
J: TRBJ1-1
D: .
size: once
V: TRBV30

CDR3: CASSHPPFGQARETQYF
DNA: TGTGCCAGCAGCCATCCCCCCTTTGGACAGGCTCGAGAGACCCAGTACTTC
J: TRBJ2-5
D: TRBD1
size: .
V: TRBV3-1/TRBV3-2

CDR3: CASSGTRDRAFF
DNA: TGTGCCAGCAGTGGAACCCGGGACAGAGCTTTCTTT
J: TRBJ1-1
D: TRBD1
size: many
V: TRBV2

CDR3: CASSLGQRLPNEQFF
DNA: TGTGCCAGCAGCTTGGGACAGAGATTGCCCAATGAGCAGTTCTTC
J: TRBJ2-1
D: .
size: .
V: TRBV5-5

CDR3: CAWQTGSDSPLHF
DNA: TGTGCCTGGCAGACAGGGTCTGATTCACCCCTCCACTTT
J: TRBJ1-6
D: TRBD1
size: .
V: TRBV30

CDR3: CASSIDRGLFTF
DNA: TGTGCCAGCAGTATTGACAGGGGGCTTTTCACCTTC
J: TRBJ1-2
D: TRBD1
size: .
V: TRBV12-3/TRBV12-4

CDR3: CASSQGSGGDQPQHF
DNA: TGTGCCAGCAGCCAAGGGTCAGGGGGCGATCAGCCCCAGCATTTT
J: TRBJ1-5
D: TRBD1
size: .
V: TRBV3-1/TRBV3-2

CDR3: CATCWDKYQPQHF
DNA: TGTGCCACCTGTTGGGACAAATATCAGCCCCAGCATTTT
J: TRBJ1-5
D: .
size: once
V: TRBV2

CDR3: CASSQSGGESGREQFF
DNA: TGTGCCAGCAGCCAGTCCGGCGGGGAGTCGGGGCGGGAGCAGTTCTTC
J: TRBJ2-1
D: .
size: .
V: TRBV13

CDR3: CASSQGDTGGSYNEQFF
DNA: TGTGCCAGCAGCCAGGGGGACACAGGGGGCTCCTACAATGAGCAGTTCTTC
J: TRBJ2-1
D: TRBD1
size: .
V: TRBV4-2

CDR3: CASSANGRGSTDTQYF
DNA: TGTGCCAGCAGCGCCAACGGGCGGGGCAGCACAGATACGCAGTATTTT
J: TRBJ2-3
D: .
size: .
V: TRBV7-3

CDR3: CATAEQGPQETQYF
DNA: TGTGCCACGGCGGAACAGGGGCCGCAAGAGACCCAGTACTTC
J: TRBJ2-5
D: TRBD1
size: few
V: TRBV10-3

CDR3: CASSLRGTGDRYGYTF
DNA: TGTGCCAGCAGTTTGAGGGGGACAGGGGATAGGTATGGCTACACCTTC
J: TRBJ1-2
D: TRBD1
size: .
V: TRBV28

CDR3: CSLGGNEQFF
DNA: TGCAGTCTAGGGGGAAATGAGCAGTTCTTC
J: TRBJ2-1
D: .
size: .
V: TRBV20-1

CDR3: CASTEGNSNTGELFF
DNA: TGTGCCAGCACGGAGGGCAACTCGAACACCGGGGAGCTGTTTTTT
J: TRBJ2-2
D: .
size: .
V: TRBV6-5

CDR3: CASSIAGASYNEQFF
DNA: TGCGCCAGCAGCATTGCGGGGGCCTCCTACAATGAGCAGTTCTTC
J: TRBJ2-1
D: .
size: .
V: TRBV5-1

CDR3: CAWSEQSYEQYF
DNA: TGTGCCTGGAGTGAACAGTCCTACGAGCAGTACTTC
J: TRBJ2-7
D: .
size: .
V: TRBV30

CDR3: CASTGDRYGYTF
DNA: TGTGCCAGTACAGGGGACCGTTATGGCTACACCTTC
J: TRBJ1-2
D: .
size: .
V: TRBV19

CDR3: CASSQVRSGTSGRAGTGELFF
DNA: TGTGCCAGCAGCCAAGTAAGATCCGGGACTAGCGGGAGGGCCGGCACCGGGGAGCTGTTTTTT
J: TRBJ2-2
D: TRBD2
size: .
V: TRBV4-2

CDR3: CASSPRVSYNSPLHF
DNA: TGTGCCAGCAGCCCCAGGGTCTCCTATAATTCACCCCTCCACTTT
J: TRBJ1-6
D: .
size: .
V: TRBV28

CDR3: CASSLDRGDTIYF
DNA: TGTGCCAGCAGCTTGGACAGGGGGGACACCATATATTTT
J: TRBJ1-3
D: TRBD1
size: .
V: TRBV7-2

CDR3: CASSRARSSYNEQFF
DNA: TGTGCCAGCAGTCGAGCGAGGAGCTCCTACAATGAGCAGTTCTTC
J: TRBJ2-1
D: .
size: .
V: TRBV6-5

CDR3: CAWSAPDRGRGYTIYF
DNA: TGTGCCTGGAGTGCCCCCGACAGGGGGAGAGGGTACACCATATATTTT
J: TRBJ1-3
D: TRBD1
size: few
V: TRBV30

CDR3: CASSIAFRRRGSYEQYF
DNA: TGTGCCAGTAGTATAGCTTTTCGGCGGCGGGGGTCCTACGAGCAGTACTTC
J: TRBJ2-7
D: TRBD2
size: .
V: TRBV19